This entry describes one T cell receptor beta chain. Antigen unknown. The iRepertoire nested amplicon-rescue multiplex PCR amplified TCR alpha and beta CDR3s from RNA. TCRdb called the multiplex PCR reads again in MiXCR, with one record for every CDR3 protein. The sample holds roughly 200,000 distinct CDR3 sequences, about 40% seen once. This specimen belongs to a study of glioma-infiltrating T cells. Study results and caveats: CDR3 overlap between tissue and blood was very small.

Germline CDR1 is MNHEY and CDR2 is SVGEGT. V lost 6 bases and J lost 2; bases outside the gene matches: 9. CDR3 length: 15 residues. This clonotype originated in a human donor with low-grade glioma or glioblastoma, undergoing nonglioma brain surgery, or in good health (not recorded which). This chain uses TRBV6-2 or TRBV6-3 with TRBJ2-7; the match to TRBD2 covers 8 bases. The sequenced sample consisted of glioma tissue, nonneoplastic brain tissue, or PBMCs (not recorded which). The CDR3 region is CASSPIAGTAYEQYF. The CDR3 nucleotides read TGTGCCAGCAGCCCCATAGCGGGAACCGCCTACGAGCAGTACTTC.